This T cell receptor (beta chain) was recorded in a study of beta chain features in type 1 diabetes. Reverse transcribing all isolated RNA meant expressed TCRB transcripts were sequenced. The assay was immunoSEQ multiplex PCR, and TCRdb's table has in-frame clones only and misses some. The sample shows under 350,000 clones, roughly 24% of them seen only once. Trimming took 8 bases from V and 0 from J; bases not matched to a gene: 11. Germline V gene lookup returns CDR1 SGHDN and CDR2 FVKESK. This CDR3 region has 17 residues. General study points: A moderate, significant TCRB CDR3 shortening appeared in type 1 diabetes across four CD4+ subsets. Patients' naive, central memory and regulatory TCRB repertoires appeared more alike than those of healthy donors.

In its sample, this clone was seen a few times. Its antigen is unidentified. CD4+ naive, central memory, regulatory and stem cell-like memory cells were sorted via CD45RO/CCR7/CD25/CD127/CD95/CD27. The source of this sequence is a woman in her 30s with type 1 diabetes. The chain couples TRBV14 to TRBJ1-3, with 9 positions matching TRBD1. The sample taken for sequencing was naive CD4+ T cells from blood. CDR3 loop: CASAGTGPLISGNTIYF. CDR3 sequence (DNA): TGTGCCAGCGCCGGGACAGGGCCCTTAATCTCTGGAAACACCATATATTTT.